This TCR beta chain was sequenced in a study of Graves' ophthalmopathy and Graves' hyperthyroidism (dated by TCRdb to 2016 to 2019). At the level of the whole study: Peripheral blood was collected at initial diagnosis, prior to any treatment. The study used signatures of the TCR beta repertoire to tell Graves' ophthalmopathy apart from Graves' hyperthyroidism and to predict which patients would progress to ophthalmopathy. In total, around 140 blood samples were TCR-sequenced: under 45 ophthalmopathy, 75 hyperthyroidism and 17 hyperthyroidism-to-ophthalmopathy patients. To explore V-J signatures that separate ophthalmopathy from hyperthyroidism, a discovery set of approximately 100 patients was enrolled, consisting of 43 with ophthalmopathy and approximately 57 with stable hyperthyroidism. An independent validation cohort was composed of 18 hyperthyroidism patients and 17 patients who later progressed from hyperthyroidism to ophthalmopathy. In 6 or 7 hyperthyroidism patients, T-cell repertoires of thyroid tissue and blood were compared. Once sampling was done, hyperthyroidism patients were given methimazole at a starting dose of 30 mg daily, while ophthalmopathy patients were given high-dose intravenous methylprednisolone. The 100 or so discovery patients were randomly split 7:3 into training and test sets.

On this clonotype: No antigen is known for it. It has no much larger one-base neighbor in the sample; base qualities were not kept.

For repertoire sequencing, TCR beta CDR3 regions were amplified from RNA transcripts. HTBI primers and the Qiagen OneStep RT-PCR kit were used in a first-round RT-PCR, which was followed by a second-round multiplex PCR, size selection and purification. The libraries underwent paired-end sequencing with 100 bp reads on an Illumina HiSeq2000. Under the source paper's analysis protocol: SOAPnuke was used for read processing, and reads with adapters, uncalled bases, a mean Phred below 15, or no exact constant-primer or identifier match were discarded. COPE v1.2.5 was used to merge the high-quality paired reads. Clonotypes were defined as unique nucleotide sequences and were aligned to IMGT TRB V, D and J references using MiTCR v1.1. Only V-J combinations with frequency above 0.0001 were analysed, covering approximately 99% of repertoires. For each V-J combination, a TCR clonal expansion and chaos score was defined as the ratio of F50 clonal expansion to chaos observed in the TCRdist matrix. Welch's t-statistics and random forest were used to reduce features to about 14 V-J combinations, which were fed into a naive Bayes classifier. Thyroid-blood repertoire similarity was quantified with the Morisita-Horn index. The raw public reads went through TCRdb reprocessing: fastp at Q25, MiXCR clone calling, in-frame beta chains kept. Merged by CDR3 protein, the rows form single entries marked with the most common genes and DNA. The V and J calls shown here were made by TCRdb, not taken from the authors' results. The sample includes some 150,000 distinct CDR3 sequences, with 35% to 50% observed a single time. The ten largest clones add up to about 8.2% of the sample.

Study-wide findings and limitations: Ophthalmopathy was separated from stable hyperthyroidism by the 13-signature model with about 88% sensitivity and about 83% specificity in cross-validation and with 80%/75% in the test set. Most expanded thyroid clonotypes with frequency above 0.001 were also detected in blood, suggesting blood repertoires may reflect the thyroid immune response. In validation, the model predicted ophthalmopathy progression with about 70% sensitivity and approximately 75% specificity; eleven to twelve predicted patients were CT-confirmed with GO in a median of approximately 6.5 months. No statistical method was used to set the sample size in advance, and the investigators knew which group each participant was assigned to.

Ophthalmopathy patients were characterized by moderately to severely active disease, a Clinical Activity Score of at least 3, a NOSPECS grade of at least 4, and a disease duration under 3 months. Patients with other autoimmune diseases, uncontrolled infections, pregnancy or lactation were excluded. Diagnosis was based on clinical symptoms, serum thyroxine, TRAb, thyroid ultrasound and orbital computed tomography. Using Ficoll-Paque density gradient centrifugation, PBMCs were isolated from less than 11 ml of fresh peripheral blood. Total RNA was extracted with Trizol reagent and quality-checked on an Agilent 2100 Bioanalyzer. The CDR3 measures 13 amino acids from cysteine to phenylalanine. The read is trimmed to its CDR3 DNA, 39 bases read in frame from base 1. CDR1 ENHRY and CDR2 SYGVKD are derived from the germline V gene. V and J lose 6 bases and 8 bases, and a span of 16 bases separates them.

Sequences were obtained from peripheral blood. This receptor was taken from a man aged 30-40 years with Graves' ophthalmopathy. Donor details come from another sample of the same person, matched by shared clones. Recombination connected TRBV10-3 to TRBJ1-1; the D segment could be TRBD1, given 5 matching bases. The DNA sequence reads TGTGCCATCAGACCAGACGGGGGGATAGAAGCTTTCTTT. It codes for CAIRPDGGIEAFF.